These T cell receptor beta chains were read from a single sample in a study of graft-versus-host responses after intestinal transplantation. Antigens of these TCRs are unknown. Using immunoSEQ multiplex PCR, the repertoire was profiled, and TCRdb retains in-frame clones only, with some absent. The sample comprises roughly 98,000 clones, 85% to 95% of which are singletons, and less than 1.5% rests with the top ten. The sample here was unstimulated CD8+ T cells sorted from spleen or lymph node cells, taken before transplant. These receptors all come from a human donor who was the organ donor for an intestinal transplant. CDR3s include the opening cysteine and the closing phenylalanine or tryptophan. Fields, in order: J gene, D gene, V gene, clone size, CDR3 protein, CDR3 DNA. The D gene is left open where the match is weak. Only part of the rows carry a size: once, few, many, or a class if the clone is expanded.

TRBJ1-3	.	TRBV5-4	.	CASSFGAVSGNTIYF	TGTGCCAGCAGCTTTGGGGCGGTATCCGGAAACACCATATATTTT
TRBJ2-7	.	TRBV5-4	.	CASSFLGSSPYEQYF	TGTGCCAGCAGCTTTTTGGGTAGCTCTCCCTACGAGCAGTACTTC
TRBJ2-5	TRBD2	TRBV7-9	.	CASSRLHAGTSGVQETQYF	TGTGCCAGCAGCCGGCTCCACGCCGGGACTAGCGGGGTACAAGAGACCCAGTACTTC
TRBJ2-1	.	TRBV5-1	.	CASWGVEALVPLSSYNEQFF	TGCGCCAGCTGGGGGGTCGAGGCTCTTGTACCGTTAAGCTCCTACAATGAGCAGTTCTTC
TRBJ1-1	.	TRBV6-1	.	CASSEQGTEAFF	TGTGCCAGCAGTGAACAGGGCACTGAAGCTTTCTTT
TRBJ1-1	.	TRBV7-6	.	CASSSIVGEAFF	TGTGCCAGCAGCTCCATTGTCGGTGAAGCTTTCTTT
TRBJ2-7	.	TRBV5-1	.	CASSLSQGLAYEQYF	TGCGCCAGCAGCTTATCTCAGGGATTAGCCTACGAGCAGTACTTC
TRBJ2-7	TRBD2	TRBV6-7	.	CAGGSYEQYF	TGTGCGGGGGGGAGCTACGAGCAGTACTTC
TRBJ2-1	TRBD2	TRBV5-5	.	CASTPLQLGRGNEQFF	TGTGCCAGCACCCCGTTGCAGCTAGGGAGGGGAAATGAGCAGTTCTTC
TRBJ2-5	.	TRBV4-2	.	CASSHPRGDSRETQYF	TGTGCCAGCAGCCATCCACGCGGGGACTCGCGAGAGACCCAGTACTTC
TRBJ2-1	.	TRBV9	.	CASSPRGGTPPDEQFF	TGTGCCAGCAGCCCGAGGGGGGGGACTCCTCCCGATGAGCAGTTCTTC
TRBJ1-1	.	TRBV10-3	.	CAIGGNGAEAFF	TGTGCCATCGGAGGGAATGGTGCTGAAGCTTTCTTT
TRBJ2-1	.	TRBV14	once	CASSSKSTTTPEQFF	TGTGCCAGCAGCTCAAAGTCTACCACCACCCCGGAGCAGTTCTTC
TRBJ1-6	.	TRBV7-2	once	CASSFPGGESPLHF	TGTGCCAGCAGCTTTCCTGGGGGCGAATCACCCCTCCACTTT
TRBJ2-1	.	TRBV6-4	.	CASSDSLYNEQFF	TGTGCCAGCAGTGACAGCTTATACAATGAGCAGTTCTTC
TRBJ2-1	.	TRBV4-2	.	CASSQDWQIINEQFF	TGTGCCAGCAGCCAAGACTGGCAGATTATCAATGAGCAGTTCTTC
TRBJ2-7	TRBD2	TRBV19	.	CASSIDLSGAALDEQYF	TGTGCCAGTAGTATAGATTTGAGCGGGGCGGCTTTAGACGAGCAGTACTTC
TRBJ2-1	TRBD1	TRBV18	.	CASSRGLGQGLTNEQFF	TGTGCCAGCTCACGCGGTCTGGGACAGGGTCTTACAAATGAGCAGTTCTTC
TRBJ2-2	.	TRBV11-3	.	CASSNTAAGELFF	TGTGCCAGCAGTAATACTGCGGCCGGGGAGCTGTTTTTT
TRBJ1-5	TRBD1	TRBV4-1	.	CASSHITGGYQPQHF	TGCGCCAGCAGCCACATTACAGGGGGCTATCAGCCCCAGCATTTT
TRBJ2-5	.	TRBV6-5	.	CARGGGQETQYF	TGTGCCAGAGGGGGGGGGCAAGAGACCCAGTACTTC
TRBJ2-2	TRBD1	TRBV27	once	CASGRDRGTGELFF	TGTGCCAGCGGCCGGGACAGGGGCACCGGGGAGCTGTTTTTT
TRBJ1-2	.	TRBV2	.	CASHTYGYTF	TGTGCCAGCCACACCTATGGCTACACCTTC
TRBJ2-2	TRBD1	TRBV28	.	CASRKTGSRNTGELFF	TGTGCCAGCAGAAAGACAGGGTCGAGGAACACCGGGGAGCTGTTTTTT
TRBJ1-1	.	TRBV6-5	.	CASNLDGGNTEAFF	TGTGCCAGCAACCTAGACGGGGGGAACACTGAAGCTTTCTTT
TRBJ2-1	.	TRBV7-3	.	CASSSSGEYNEQFF	TGTGCCAGCAGCTCTTCGGGGGAATACAATGAGCAGTTCTTC
TRBJ2-1	.	TRBV29-1	.	CSVEDANSGADNEQFF	TGCAGCGTTGAAGATGCTAATAGCGGAGCAGACAATGAGCAGTTCTTC
TRBJ1-5	TRBD1	TRBV27	.	CASSPGQGLGYQPQHF	TGTGCCAGCAGTCCGGGACAGGGGTTAGGCTATCAGCCCCAGCATTTT
TRBJ1-1	.	TRBV21-1	.	CASSNPQYSNTEAFF	TGTGCCAGCAGCAACCCACAGTATTCTAACACTGAAGCTTTCTTT
TRBJ1-1	.	TRBV5-8	.	CASSSYRVRAFF	TGTGCCAGCAGCTCCTACAGGGTGAGGGCTTTCTTT
TRBJ2-1	.	TRBV7-2	.	CASSLGQDNNEQFF	TGTGCCAGCAGCTTAGGACAGGATAACAATGAGCAGTTCTTC
TRBJ2-2	TRBD1	TRBV5-4	.	CASTRQGPYTGELFF	TGTGCCAGCACTCGACAGGGGCCCTACACCGGGGAGCTGTTTTTT
TRBJ1-2	.	TRBV5-1	.	CASSLFRNYGYTF	TGCGCCAGCAGCTTGTTTAGGAACTATGGCTATACCTTC
TRBJ2-1	.	TRBV19	.	CASSIDSGYSYNEQFF	TGTGCCAGTAGTATAGATTCGGGGTACTCCTACAATGAGCAGTTCTTC
TRBJ1-2	.	TRBV27	.	CASSLSVPGASGYTF	TGTGCCAGCAGTTTATCGGTCCCAGGGGCTAGTGGCTACACCTTC
TRBJ2-5	TRBD2	TRBV27	.	CASSLLGTSGQETQYF	TGTGCCAGCAGTTTATTGGGGACTAGCGGACAAGAGACCCAGTACTTC
TRBJ2-7	.	TRBV4-3	.	CASSQAGDWRYEQYF	TGCGCCAGCAGCCAAGCTGGAGACTGGCGCTACGAGCAGTACTTC
TRBJ2-1	TRBD2	TRBV19	.	CASSIRFRTSGRNYEQFF	TGTGCCAGTAGTATAAGGTTTCGGACTAGCGGGCGCAACTATGAGCAGTTCTTC
TRBJ1-5	.	TRBV27	.	CASSLSPRKENQPQHF	TGTGCCAGCAGTTTATCCCCAAGGAAGGAGAATCAGCCCCAGCATTTT
TRBJ1-1	.	TRBV7-9	few	CASSWPGTDESTFF	TGTGCCAGCAGCTGGCCCGGGACTGACGAGTCAACTTTCTTT
TRBJ1-1	TRBD1	TRBV30	few	CAWSPGQGVSEAFF	TGTGCCTGGAGTCCGGGACAGGGGGTCAGTGAAGCTTTCTTT
TRBJ2-7	TRBD1	TRBV28	.	CASSGTGVINEQYF	TGTGCCAGCAGTGGAACAGGGGTTATAAACGAGCAGTACTTC
TRBJ2-7	TRBD1	TRBV19	.	CASSWGTGAHEQYF	TGTGCCAGTAGTTGGGGGACAGGGGCCCACGAGCAGTACTTC